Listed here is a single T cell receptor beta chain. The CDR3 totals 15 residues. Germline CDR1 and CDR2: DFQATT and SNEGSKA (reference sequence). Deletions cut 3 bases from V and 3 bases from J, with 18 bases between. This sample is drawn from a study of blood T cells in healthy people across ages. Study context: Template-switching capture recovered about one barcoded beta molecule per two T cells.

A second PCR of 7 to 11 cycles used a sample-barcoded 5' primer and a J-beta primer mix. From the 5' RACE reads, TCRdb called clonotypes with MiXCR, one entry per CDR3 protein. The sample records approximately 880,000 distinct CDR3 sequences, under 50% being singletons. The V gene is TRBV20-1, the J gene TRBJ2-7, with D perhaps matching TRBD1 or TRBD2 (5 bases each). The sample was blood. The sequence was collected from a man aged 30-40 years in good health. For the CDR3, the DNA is TGCAGTGCTAGTCGGGGAGTCTCAGGGATCTACGAGCAGTACTTC. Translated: CSASRGVSGIYEQYF.